One sample yielded the 28 T cell receptor beta chains listed below, sequenced in a study of blood T cell repertoires in COVID-19 (TCRdb year 2020). The library was made by the immunoSEQ multiplex PCR assay. The immuneACCESS repertoire file appears here via TCRdb, limited to in-frame rearrangements. These files lack a portion of the clones; in checked studies, under half of the deficit traces to unresolved V genes, and the cause of the others is not known. Present in this sample are some 220,000 clones, around 84% of which were seen just once. The biggest ten clones account for 9.5% to 10% of the sample. The specimen sequenced was peripheral blood. Source of these receptors: a man aged 50-60 years with active or convalescent COVID-19.

The genes are TRBV5-1 and TRBJ2-3, with TRBD2 matching 9 bases. There are 16 residues in the CDR3. The germline V gene encodes CDR1 SGHRS and CDR2 YFSETQ. J lost 1 base, V lost 0 bases, and 3 bases had no gene match. The CDR3 protein is CASSLGPSGGTDTQYF. The DNA of the CDR3 is TGCGCCAGCAGCTTGGGCCCTAGCGGGGGCACAGATACGCAGTATTTT. The complete variable domain, with remaining parts taken from reference TRBV5-1 and TRBJ2-3, reads KAGVTQTPRYLIKTRGQQVTLSCSPISGHRSVSWYQQTPGQGLQFLFEYFSETQRNKGNFPGRFSGRQFSNSRSEMNVSTLELGDSALYLCASSLGPSGGTDTQYFGPGTRLTVL.

This clone has more than one count but fewer than ten. The chain links TRBV7-2 to TRBJ2-5, with 7 bases fitting TRBD1. Germline lookup yields CDR1 SGHTA and CDR2 FQGNSA. The trim removed 5 bases at V and 5 bases at J, leaving 8 bases unmatched. The CDR3 contains 14 residues. The CDR3 DNA reads as TGTGCCAGCAGCGTCAACAGGGGTCAGGAGACCCAGTACTTC. It is translated as CASSVNRGQETQYF. The full variable domain, in which reference TRBV7-2 and TRBJ2-5 provide the parts outside the CDR3, is GAGVSQSPSNKVTEKGKDVELRCDPISGHTALYWYRQSLGQGLEFLIYFQGNSAPDKSGLPSDRFSAERTGGSVSTLTIQRTQQEDSAVYLCASSVNRGQETQYFGPGTRLLVL.

CDR3 nucleotide sequence: TGTGCCAGCAGTGAGTCAAACAGTGCAACTAATGAAAAACTGTTTTTT. Translating gives CASSESNSATNEKLFF. This chain links TRBV25-1 with TRBJ1-4; D is ambiguous. This CDR3 comprises 16 residues. Trimming pared 3 bases from V and 0 bases from J, leaving 11 bases between. Looked up from germline, CDR1 is MGHDK and CDR2 is SYGVNS.

J is TRBJ1-2 and V is TRBV18; D unclear. The CDR3 extends over 15 amino acids. Germline CDR1 reads KGHSH; CDR2 reads LQKENI. The ends were cut back, 0 bases at V and 3 bases at J, with 11 bases in the middle. The CDR3 loop is CASSPPGLGDYGYTF. The CDR3 DNA reads as TGTGCCAGCTCACCACCGGGCCTGGGAGACTATGGCTACACCTTC. Full variable domain (rest looked up from reference TRBV18 and TRBJ1-2): NAGVMQNPRHLVRRRGQEARLRCSPMKGHSHVYWYRQLPEEGLKFMVYLQKENIIDESGMPKERFSAEFPKEGPSILRIQQVVRGDSAAYFCASSPPGLGDYGYTFGSGTRLTVV.

The rearrangement uses TRBV24-1 and TRBJ1-2, with D perhaps TRBD1 (5 bases). The CDR3 covers 14 residues. V was pared by 4 bases and J by 2 bases, with 10 bases between. The V gene's germline CDR1 is KGHDR and CDR2 SFDVKD. CDR3 DNA sequence: TGTGCCACCAGTGAAGGGGCATTAAACTATGGCTACACCTTC. Its translation is CATSEGALNYGYTF.

The V gene is TRBV27, the J gene TRBJ1-2, with 8 positions matching TRBD1. CDR1 and CDR2 (germline): MNHEY, SMNVEV (reference sequence). The CDR3 covers 14 residues. Trimming took 3 bases from V and 8 from J; bases not matched to a gene: 8. This chain's CDR3 is CASSLAGTGRGYTF. Here the CDR3 DNA reads TGTGCCAGCAGTTTGGCGGGGACAGGACGCGGCTACACCTTC.

The chain joins TRBV24-1 to TRBJ1-2; D may be TRBD1 (6 bases). This CDR3 has 14 amino acids. The ends were cut back, 4 bases at V and 5 bases at J, with 13 bases in the middle. Germline V gives CDR1 KGHDR, CDR2 SFDVKD. The CDR3 here is CATSEPGTTYGYTF. In DNA form, the CDR3 reads TGTGCCACCAGTGAACCCGGGACAACTTATGGCTACACCTTC.

The J gene is TRBJ2-4, the V gene TRBV6-4; 8 nucleotides agree with TRBD2. Germline trimming cut 4 bases from V and 3 bases from J; bases unmatched to any gene: 5. CDR3 length equals 15 residues. CDR1 is MRHNA, CDR2 SNTAGT, per germline. CDR3 DNA: TGTGCCAGCAGTGTGACTAGCGTGCGCAAAAACATTCAGTACTTC. This gives the protein CASSVTSVRKNIQYF.

The chain joins TRBV28 to TRBJ1-6; D is possibly TRBD1 (5 bases). CDR1 is MDHEN, CDR2 SYDVKM, per germline. V was clipped by 7 bases and J by 6 bases, with 13 bases between them. This CDR3 has 14 residues. The CDR3 nucleotides read TGTGCCAGCACCTCGGGGGTGGGTAATTCACCCCTCCACTTT. It codes for CASTSGVGNSPLHF.

Only a few counts were recorded for this clone. This CDR3 is CAISDRLEISYEQYV. The CDR3 coding sequence is TGTGCCATCAGCGACAGGTTAGAGATCTCCTACGAGCAGTACGTC. This chain links TRBV10-3 with TRBJ2-7; D may be TRBD1 (6 bases). The CDR3 loop spans 15 amino acids. V lost 6 bases, J lost 0 bases, and 15 bases lay in between. From germline, CDR1 is ENHRY and CDR2 SYGVKD.

The chain employs TRBV9 and TRBJ2-7, with D perhaps TRBD2 (6 bases). V was clipped by 0 bases and J by 4 bases, with 17 bases between them. Germline-derived CDR1 and CDR2 are SGDLS and YYNGEE. This CDR3 has 16 amino acids. In nucleotides, the CDR3 is TGTGCCAGCAGCGTAGCCCCCAGCGGGTATGGGTACGAGCAGTACTTC. Translating it yields CASSVAPSGYGYEQYF.

This chain joins TRBV5-4 and TRBJ2-5; 14 bases line up with TRBD2. CDR1 and CDR2 (germline): SGHNT, YYREEE (reference sequence). The CDR3 is made up of 16 amino acids. V shed 0 bases, J shed 3 bases, and the junction held 1 base outside the gene matches. The CDR3 loop is CASSLGGLAGEETQYF. CDR3 DNA: TGTGCCAGCAGCTTGGGGGGACTAGCGGGGGAAGAGACCCAGTACTTC.

V usage is TRBV6-5 and J usage is TRBJ1-5; possibly TRBD1 for D (5 bases). This CDR3 has 15 residues. V was pared by 6 bases and J by 2 bases, with 14 bases between. The germline gives CDR1 MNHEY, CDR2 SVGAGI. CDR3 region: CASSVEPQGNQPQHF. The CDR3 DNA reads as TGTGCCAGCAGCGTAGAACCACAGGGCAATCAGCCCCAGCATTTT.

V gene TRBV7-6 combines with J gene TRBJ2-2; the D gene is possibly TRBD2 (6 bases). Germline V gene data show CDR1 as SGHVS and CDR2 as FNYEAQ. Between the trimmed V and J ends, which lost 5 bases and 4 bases, there was a span of 20 bases. The CDR3 covers 17 residues. CDR3 nucleotides: TGTGCCAGCAGCACCCACGCCGGGGGATGGAGCACCGGGGAGCTGTTTTTT. It encodes CASSTHAGGWSTGELFF.

This sequence joins TRBV4-1 and TRBJ2-5; D is perhaps TRBD2 (6 bases). V was trimmed by 3 bases and J by 4 bases, leaving 15 bases between them. The CDR3 runs to 15 residues. CDR1 and CDR2 from the germline V gene are MGHRA and YSYEKL. The CDR3 DNA sequence: TGCGCCAGCAGCCAGAGCCCCGGACTATTAGAGACCCAGTACTTC. It translates to CASSQSPGLLETQYF.

This chain uses TRBV18 with TRBJ2-1; 9 bases are shared with TRBD1. This CDR3 has 16 residues. CDR1 and CDR2 from the germline V gene are KGHSH and LQKENI. Losses at the gene ends were 0 bases for V and 4 bases for J; bases not matched to a gene: 4. The CDR3 nucleotides are TGTGCCAGCTCACCACCCAGGGACAGGGTTTACAATGAGCAGTTCTTC. This gives the protein CASSPPRDRVYNEQFF.

V usage is TRBV6-2 or TRBV6-3 and J usage is TRBJ1-5; 7 nucleotides match TRBD1. Germline V gives CDR1 MNHEY, CDR2 SVGEGT. V dropped 5 bases and J dropped 5; count of bases not matched to a gene: 9. This CDR3 comprises 15 residues. Here the CDR3 reads CASSARTGTYQPQHF. The CDR3 DNA sequence: TGTGCCAGCAGTGCCCGGACAGGAACGTATCAGCCCCAGCATTTT.

J is TRBJ2-3 and V is TRBV5-1; 10 bases are shared with TRBD2. The CDR3 is 16 residues long. Germline-derived CDR1 and CDR2 are SGHRS and YFSETQ. With V trimmed by 7 bases and J by 1 base, 9 bases remained unmatched. CDR3 sequence reads: CASQLGLAGGTDTQYF. CDR3 nucleotide sequence: TGCGCCAGCCAGCTGGGGCTAGCGGGGGGCACAGATACGCAGTATTTT.

The chain combines TRBV7-2 with TRBJ1-4; the D gene is possibly TRBD1 (5 bases). Between the trimmed V and J ends, which lost 2 bases and 0 bases, there was a span of 13 bases. Germline CDR1 and CDR2: SGHTA and FQGNSA. CDR3 length: 17 residues. DNA for the CDR3: TGTGCCAGCAGCTTAATGCTGACAGCCGCAACTAATGAAAAACTGTTTTTT. This codes for CASSLMLTAATNEKLFF.

The chain employs TRBV6-2 or TRBV6-3 and TRBJ2-7; 9 positions agree with TRBD1. Germline V gives CDR1 MNHEY, CDR2 SVGEGT. The CDR3 sequence is 19 residues long. The ends lost 5 bases at V and 0 bases at J; junction bases unmatched: 17. Here the CDR3 reads CASSTNARSGTGSSYEQYV. CDR3 coding DNA: TGTGCCAGCAGTACCAATGCGAGATCCGGGACAGGGAGCTCCTACGAGCAGTACGTC.

In its sample, this clone was seen once. The genes are TRBV4-2 and TRBJ1-4, with a possible D match to TRBD1 (5 bases). Germline CDR1 and CDR2: LGHNA and YNFKEQ. V lost 4 bases, J lost 5 bases, and 14 bases lay in between. This CDR3 spans 15 amino acids. In nucleotides, the CDR3 is TGTGCCAGCAGCCCAAGACAGAAACTAAATGAAAAACTGTTTTTT. Its translation is CASSPRQKLNEKLFF.

The chain joins TRBV5-8 to TRBJ1-2, with D possibly matching TRBD1 (6 bases). Germline V gene sequence: CDR1 SGHTS, CDR2 YDEGEE. CDR3 length: 12 amino acids. The V end lost 2 bases, the J end lost 8 bases, and 10 bases lay between the germline ends. CDR3 sequence (DNA): TGTGCCAGCAGCTTACAGGGTAGCGGCTACACCTTC. Translation: CASSLQGSGYTF.

To note about this clone: The same CDR3 also results from other DNA sequences found in this sample. The rearrangement uses TRBV2 and TRBJ1-2; the match to TRBD1 covers 7 bases. Germline loops: CDR1 SNHLY, CDR2 FYNNEI. The CDR3 runs 14 residues. V shed 4 bases, J shed 1 base, and the junction held 3 bases outside the gene matches. The CDR3 DNA is TGTGCCAGCAGTGGCGGGACAGATAACTATGGCTACACCTTC. It specifies CASSGGTDNYGYTF.

This clone appeared a few times. This chain joins TRBV10-3 and TRBJ2-4, with D possibly TRBD1 on 6 matching bases. The CDR3 contains 17 residues. V gave up 0 bases and J gave up 6 bases, with 18 bases separating them. CDR1 and CDR2 (germline): ENHRY, SYGVKD. The CDR3 DNA is TGTGCCATCAGTGAGTCCTCCACCGGGACACGGGGAAACATTCAGTACTTC. Protein: CAISESSTGTRGNIQYF.

The V and J genes are TRBV19 and TRBJ1-2, with 7 bases matching TRBD1. With 7 bases clipped from V and 4 bases from J, the junction kept 9 bases outside the gene matches. This CDR3 has 14 residues. Per the germline V gene, CDR1 is LNHDA and CDR2 is SQIVND (reference sequence). In DNA, the CDR3 is TGTGCCAGTAAGGAAGCGACAGGGACCTATGGCTACACCTTC. It is translated as CASKEATGTYGYTF.

This chain connects TRBV27 to TRBJ1-5; D is possibly TRBD1 (6 bases). Germline values: CDR1 MNHEY, CDR2 SMNVEV (reference sequence). This CDR3 contains 16 residues. The V end was cut by 6 bases, the J end by 3 bases, with 18 bases between. This CDR3 reads CASSPSEGQINQPQHF. The CDR3 DNA is TGTGCCAGCAGCCCCTCGGAAGGACAGATCAATCAGCCCCAGCATTTT.

The CDR3 reads CASSFQGGYNEQFF. CDR3 nucleotide sequence: TGTGCCAGCAGCTTTCAGGGGGGCTACAATGAGCAGTTCTTC. The V and J genes are TRBV7-8 and TRBJ2-1, with D possibly being TRBD1 (7 bases). In germline, CDR1 is SGHVS, CDR2 FQNEAQ. This CDR3 has 14 residues. Trimming stripped 3 bases from V and 3 bases from J, with 9 bases between.

The rearrangement links TRBV6-1 to TRBJ2-4, with 9 nucleotides matching TRBD2. V dropped 4 bases and J dropped 7; count of bases not matched to a gene: 11. The CDR3 spans 16 residues. Germline loops: CDR1 MNHNS, CDR2 SASEGT. The CDR3 spells CASSGVGSGRENIQYF. In nucleotides, the CDR3 is TGTGCCAGCAGTGGGGTTGGTAGCGGGAGAGAGAACATTCAGTACTTC.